The sequence of this T cell receptor beta chain was determined in a study of T cell responses to AZD1222 COVID-19 vaccine. V lost 3 bases to trimming and J lost 4 bases; unmatched junction nucleotides: 6. Germline values: CDR1 LGHNA, CDR2 YNFKEQ. CDR3 length equals 16 residues. The sample holds a few counts of this clone. What it recognizes is unknown. General study findings and limits: Repertoire sampling happened only post peak T cell response. Donors were chiefly white British, with a greater number of females, and clonal diversity was perhaps underestimated. Dominant at 160-218 and 743-854, vaccine-associated CD4 TCRs also spanned spike.

Profiling relied on immunoSEQ multiplex PCR, and the TCRdb table lists in-frame clones only, not all of them. The table shows under 85,000 clones, with 70% to 90% occurring only once. Sequences were derived from peripheral blood, sampled on day 0 of AZD1222 vaccination. This rearrangement joins TRBV4-2 to TRBJ2-1, with TRBD2 identical over 10 bases. This TCR came from an adult in good health. For the CDR3, the DNA is TGTGCCAGCAGCCAGAGCCTAGCGGGGGAGTACAATGAGCAGTTCTTC. Translation: CASSQSLAGEYNEQFF.